This T cell receptor beta chain was obtained from a study of blood T cell repertoires in COVID-19. Whole-study context: Sites across the United States, Italy and Spain contributed samples from acute and convalescent COVID-19. Sources were T cells, B-cell-depleted T cells, or PBMCs; the material itself was cDNA or gDNA.

Source study methods: Estimation of nucleated cell counts relied on the amplification of reference gene primers. The method was immunoSEQ multiplex PCR; TCRdb's version includes in-frame clones alone and lacks a portion of them. The V and J calls and clone size were taken over from that table, and D and trimming were inferred from the DNA. The sample has approximately 220,000 clones, approximately 81% seen once. Germline V lookup: CDR1 MNHEY, CDR2 SMNVEV (reference sequence). The ends lost 7 bases at V and 4 bases at J; junction bases unmatched: 9. The CDR3 extends over 14 amino acids. Sequenced sample: peripheral blood. The chain couples TRBV27 to TRBJ1-2; 7 bases fit TRBD1. The receptor was derived from a man in his fifties who had recovered from COVID-19. The CDR3 coding sequence is TGTGCCAGCAAGCCGGACAGGCCCCTCTATGGCTACACCTTC. It encodes CASKPDRPLYGYTF.